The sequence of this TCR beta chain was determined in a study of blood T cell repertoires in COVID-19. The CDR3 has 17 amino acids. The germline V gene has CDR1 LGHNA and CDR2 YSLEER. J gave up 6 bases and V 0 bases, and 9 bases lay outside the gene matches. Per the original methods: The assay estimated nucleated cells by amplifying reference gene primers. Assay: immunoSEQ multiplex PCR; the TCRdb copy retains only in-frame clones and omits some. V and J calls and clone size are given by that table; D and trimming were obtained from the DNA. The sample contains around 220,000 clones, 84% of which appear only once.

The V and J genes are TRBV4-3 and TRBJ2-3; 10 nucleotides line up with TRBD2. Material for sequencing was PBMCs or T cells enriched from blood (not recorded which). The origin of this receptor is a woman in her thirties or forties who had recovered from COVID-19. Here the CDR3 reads CASSQETAGGPSDTQYF. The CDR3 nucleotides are TGCGCCAGCAGCCAAGAAACAGCGGGAGGGCCCTCGGATACGCAGTATTTT.